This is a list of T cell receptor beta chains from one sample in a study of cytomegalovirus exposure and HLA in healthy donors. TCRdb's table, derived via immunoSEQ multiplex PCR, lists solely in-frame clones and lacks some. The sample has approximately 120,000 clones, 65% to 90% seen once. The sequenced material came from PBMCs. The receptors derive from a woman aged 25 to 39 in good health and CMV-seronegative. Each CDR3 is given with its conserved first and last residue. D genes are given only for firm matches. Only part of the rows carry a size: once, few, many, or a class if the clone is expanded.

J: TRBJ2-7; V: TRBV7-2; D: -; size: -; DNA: TGTGCCAGCAGCTCCAGCCCTAGGTACGAGCAGTACTTC; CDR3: CASSSSPRYEQYF
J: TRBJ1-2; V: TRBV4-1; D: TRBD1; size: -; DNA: TGCGCCAGCAGCCACAAAGGTGGAACAGGGGGCGACTATGGCTACACCTTC; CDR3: CASSHKGGTGGDYGYTF
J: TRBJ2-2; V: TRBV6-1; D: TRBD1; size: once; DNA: TGTGCCAGCAGTGGAAGACAGGGGCCGACCGGGGAGCTGTTTTTT; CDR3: CASSGRQGPTGELFF
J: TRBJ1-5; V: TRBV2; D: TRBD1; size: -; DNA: TGTGCCAGCAGTAGGACAGGGTTGAGTCAGCCCCAGCATTTT; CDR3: CASSRTGLSQPQHF
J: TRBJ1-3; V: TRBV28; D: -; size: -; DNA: TGTGCCAGCAGTTTGGGGGGATTGTCTGGAAACACCATATATTTT; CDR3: CASSLGGLSGNTIYF
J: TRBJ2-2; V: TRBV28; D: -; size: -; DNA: TGTGCCAGCGCTTGGCGGACATTTAACACCGGGGAGCTGTTTTTT; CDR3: CASAWRTFNTGELFF
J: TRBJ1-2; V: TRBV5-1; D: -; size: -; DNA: TGCGCCAGCGGTTTCGACAGCAGTGGCTACACCTTC; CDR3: CASGFDSSGYTF
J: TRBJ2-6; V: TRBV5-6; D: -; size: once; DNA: TGTGCCAGCAGCTTGTGGCAGTCTGGGGCCAACGTCCTGACTTTC; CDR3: CASSLWQSGANVLTF
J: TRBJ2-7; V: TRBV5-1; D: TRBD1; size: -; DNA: TGCGCCAGCAGCTTGAGGGGTGGGACAGTCTCCTACGAGCAGTACTTC; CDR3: CASSLRGGTVSYEQYF
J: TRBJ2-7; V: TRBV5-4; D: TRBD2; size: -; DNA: TGTGCCAGCAGCCAGTCCTCTAGCGGGAAAAACTACGAGCAGTACTTC; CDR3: CASSQSSSGKNYEQYF
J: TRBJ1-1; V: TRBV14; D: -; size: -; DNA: TGTGCCAGCAGCCAAGGGCAGGTATACACTGAAGCTTTCTTT; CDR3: CASSQGQVYTEAFF
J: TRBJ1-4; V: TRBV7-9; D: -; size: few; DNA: TGTGCCAGCAGCTTAGAGGGGGGGCACGGTAGAGAAAAACTGTTTTTT; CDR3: CASSLEGGHGREKLFF
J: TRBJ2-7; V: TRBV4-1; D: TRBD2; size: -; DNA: TGCGCCAGCAGTCAGACTAGCGGGAGCTACGAGCAGTACTTC; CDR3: CASSQTSGSYEQYF
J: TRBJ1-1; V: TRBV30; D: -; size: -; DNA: TGTGCCTGGAGCCAGGAGGAAACTGAAGCTTTCTTT; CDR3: CAWSQEETEAFF
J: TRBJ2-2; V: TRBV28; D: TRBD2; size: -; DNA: TGTGCCAGCAGTTTCTTACTAGCGGGAGGCACCGGGGAGCTGTTTTTT; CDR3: CASSFLLAGGTGELFF
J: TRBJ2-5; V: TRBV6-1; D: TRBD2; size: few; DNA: TGTGCCAGCAGCGAGAGACTAGCGGGGGGGACCCAGTACTTC; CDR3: CASSERLAGGTQYF
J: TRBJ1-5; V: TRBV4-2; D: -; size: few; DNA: TGTGCCAGCAGCCAAAATCTTCCGAATCAGCCCCAGCATTTT; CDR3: CASSQNLPNQPQHF
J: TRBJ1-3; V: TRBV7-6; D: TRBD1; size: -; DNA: TGTGCCAGCAGCTTAGGTCCGACAGGGACTCTCTCTGGAAACACCATATATTTT; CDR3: CASSLGPTGTLSGNTIYF
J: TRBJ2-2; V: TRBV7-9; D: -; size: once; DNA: TGTGCCAGCAGCATTTCCCAAAGCGGCGGGGAGCTGTTTTTT; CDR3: CASSISQSGGELFF
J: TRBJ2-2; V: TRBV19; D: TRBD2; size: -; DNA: TGTGCCAGTAGTAGTGGGACAGGACTAGCGGTCGACACCGGGGAGCTGTTTTTT; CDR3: CASSSGTGLAVDTGELFF
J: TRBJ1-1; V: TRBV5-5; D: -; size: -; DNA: TGTGCCAGCAGCTTGGTTTGGGGGCGGGGGACTGAAGCTTTCTTT; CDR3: CASSLVWGRGTEAFF
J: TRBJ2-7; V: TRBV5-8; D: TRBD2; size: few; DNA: TGTGCCAGCAGCTTGGGAGCTAGCGGGCGACAAGAGCAGTACTTC; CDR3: CASSLGASGRQEQYF